This T cell receptor beta chain was observed in a study of T cell responses to AZD1222 COVID-19 vaccine (dated by TCRdb to the early 2020s). General notes on the study: TCR sequencing was performed for roughly 250 trial participants, of whom some 200 were given two doses of AZD1222 and around 25 were given two doses of MenACWY control vaccine. Trial participants were enrolled by age into 18-55, 56-69 and 70-plus year subgroups, with roughly 150, 30 and 60 TCR-sequenced participants respectively. The investigation overall reported the following: In the small 56-69-year group, the increase in depth fell short of significance, most likely because of low power. After two AZD1222 doses, spike-specific TCR breadth and depth were significantly higher than at day 0 and than in MenACWY recipients. Reportedly, almost half of the unique spike-specific TCRs recognized epitopes lying outside the regions that are mutated in the B.1.351 and B.1.1.7 variants. CD4 TCRs associated with the vaccine covered the entire spike protein, and the dominant responses were in regions 160-218 and 743-854. Only six AZD1222 recipients were SARS-CoV-2 seropositive at baseline, limiting conclusions about previously exposed vaccinees. Because no day 14 peak-response samples were available, repertoires were characterized only after the peak T cell response. Participants were mostly white British and included more females than males, and it was suggested by the authors that clonal diversity may have been underestimated.

On this clone: Its antigen remains undetermined. No much larger clonotype is one base removed from it; base qualities were not supplied.

What the time point label conveys for this sample: about 28 days (+/-7) after the second vaccine dose. AZD1222 recipients with second doses at about 4 weeks or about 12 weeks were pooled, because spike-specific TCR depth and breadth did not differ between schedules. Vaccinee samples were obtained from the UK trials COV001 and COV002, which included a single-blind randomized controlled phase 2/3 trial of AZD1222 (ChAdOx1 nCoV-19) in healthy adults. For TCRbeta chain sequencing, PBMC samples were collected from trial participants at day 0 and at day 28 after the second dose. The CDR3 regions of human TCRbeta chains were analyzed by immunosequencing. Concerning the study's data processing: TCRs in the repertoires were matched against a reference library of SARS-CoV-2-specific TCRs that had been generated with the MIRA antigen-specificity platform. Breadth was defined as the fraction of unique TCRs that were SARS-CoV-2-associated. Depth was defined as the fraction of total T cells that were SARS-CoV-2-associated. Using the MIRA data, each spike-specific TCR was mapped to the spike region that the TCR reacts to and placed in a CD4 or CD8 class. Log10-transformed breadth and depth values were compared by one-way ANOVA with Sidak's multiple comparisons tests. Not all clones reach the TCRdb copy of this immuneACCESS table, which keeps in-frame sequences only. Checked studies attribute under half of the gap to unresolved V genes and leave the rest unexplained. V and J calls and clone size are those listed in that table; D and trimming were worked out from the DNA. Here the sample has 170,000 or so clones; 80% to 90% occur a single time. Around 10% of the sample is in the top ten clones.

The CDR1 and CDR2 encoded by the germline V gene are SNHLY and FYNNEI. Taken from cysteine to phenylalanine, the CDR3 has 14 residues. Only the CDR3 DNA is retained, 42 bases long and in frame from the first base. V and J are trimmed by 4 bases and 3 bases, and the gene matches miss 4 bases of the junction. Sequences were derived from peripheral blood, sampled 28 days after the second AZD1222 dose. Here the chain combines TRBV2 and TRBJ2-7; 9 nucleotides in the junction match TRBD1. The TCR was taken from an adult who received the AZD1222 COVID-19 vaccine. The CDR3: CASSGDRDSYEQYF. The DNA sequence is given as TGTGCCAGCAGTGGGGACAGGGACAGCTACGAGCAGTACTTC.